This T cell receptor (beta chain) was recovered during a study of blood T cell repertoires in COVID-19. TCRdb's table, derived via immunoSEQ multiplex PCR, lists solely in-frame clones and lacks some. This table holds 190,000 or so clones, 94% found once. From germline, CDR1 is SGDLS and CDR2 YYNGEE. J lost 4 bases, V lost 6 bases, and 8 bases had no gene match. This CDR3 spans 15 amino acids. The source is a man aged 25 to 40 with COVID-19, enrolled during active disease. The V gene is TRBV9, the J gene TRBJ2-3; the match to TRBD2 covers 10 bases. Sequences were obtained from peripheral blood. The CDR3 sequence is CASNAGTSEADTQYF. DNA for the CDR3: TGTGCCAGCAACGCCGGGACTAGCGAGGCAGATACGCAGTATTTT.